Each of the 32 T cell receptor beta chains below was sequenced from the same sample in a study of T cell changes during pregnancy in multiple sclerosis. Data came from immunoSEQ multiplex PCR; TCRdb stores just in-frame clones and leaves some out. This table has around 60,000 clones, around 92% appearing once. The sequenced sample was peripheral blood, obtained in the second trimester of pregnancy. These receptors originate from a female donor in good health, enrolled as a control in a pregnancy study.

The chain combines TRBV7-2 with TRBJ1-2, with 8 bases aligning to TRBD1. The CDR3 extends over 14 amino acids. The ends lost 3 bases at V and 6 bases at J; junction bases unmatched: 6. From germline, CDR1 is SGHTA and CDR2 FQGNSA. CDR3 nucleotide sequence: TGTGCCAGCAGCTTTGGGGACAGGATCGATGGCTACACCTTC. Its protein is CASSFGDRIDGYTF.

V is TRBV7-9 and J is TRBJ1-1; 9 nucleotides align to TRBD1. Germline V lookup: CDR1 SEHNR, CDR2 FQNEAQ (reference sequence). The CDR3 consists of 14 residues. Germline trimming cut 7 bases from V and 1 base from J; bases unmatched to any gene: 4. The CDR3: CASIGQGSNTEAFF. In DNA, the CDR3 is TGTGCCAGCATCGGACAGGGGTCGAACACTGAAGCTTTCTTT.

The chain uses TRBV9 and TRBJ2-3, with 9 bases lining up with TRBD1. Germline V gene data show CDR1 as SGDLS and CDR2 as YYNGEE. Trimming took 3 bases from V and 2 from J; bases not matched to a gene: 10. The CDR3 sequence is 17 residues long. Here the CDR3 DNA reads TGTGCCAGCAGCGAGGGACAGGGAACAGTCATCACAGATACGCAGTATTTT. As protein: CASSEGQGTVITDTQYF.

V usage is TRBV7-9 and J usage is TRBJ2-3; 9 bases fit TRBD2. V shed 4 bases, J shed 7 bases, and the junction held 9 bases outside the gene matches. The V gene's germline CDR1 is SEHNR and CDR2 FQNEAQ (reference sequence). The CDR3 is 15 amino acids. The CDR3 reads CASSSSGIGVYTQYF. The CDR3 nucleotides are TGTGCCAGCAGCTCTAGCGGGATTGGCGTTTATACGCAGTATTTT.

J is TRBJ2-7 and V is TRBV10-3; D may be TRBD2 (7 bases). The V end was cut by 6 bases, the J end by 2 bases, with 32 bases between. The germline CDR1 and CDR2 sequences are ENHRY and SYGVKD. This CDR3 comprises 20 residues. CDR3 in amino acids: CAISRVWGGRGIDRTYEQYF. In DNA, the CDR3 is TGTGCCATCAGCCGAGTGTGGGGGGGCCGCGGAATAGATCGAACCTACGAGCAGTACTTC.

The J gene is TRBJ2-5, the V gene TRBV7-2; 9 bases match TRBD1. The CDR3 length is 15 residues. The germline V gene encodes CDR1 SGHTA and CDR2 FQGNSA. Germline trimming cut 5 bases from V and 4 bases from J; bases unmatched to any gene: 8. The CDR3, as DNA: TGTGCCAGCAGCCTACAGGGGGCCAGTTCAGAGACCCAGTACTTC. This codes for CASSLQGASSETQYF.

This clone came up once. V usage is TRBV7-2 and J usage is TRBJ2-1, with TRBD2 identical over 11 bases. CDR1 and CDR2 from the germline V gene are SGHTA and FQGNSA. This CDR3 is 18 amino acids long. The V segment lost 5 bases and the J segment 2 bases; nucleotides outside the gene matches: 11. DNA for the CDR3: TGTGCCAGCAGCCGACGATTAGCGGGAGGGAGACCCTACAATGAGCAGTTCTTC. It translates to CASSRRLAGGRPYNEQFF.

The CDR3 loop reads CATRFGRGEKLFF. DNA for the CDR3: TGTGCCACGCGATTTGGACGAGGGGAAAAACTGTTTTTT. This rearrangement joins TRBV10-3 to TRBJ1-4, with no clear D. The V gene lost 10 bases and the J gene lost 8 bases, with 17 bases spanning the gap. The CDR3 sequence is 13 residues long. The V gene's germline CDR1 is ENHRY and CDR2 SYGVKD.

The chain combines TRBV19 with TRBJ1-3, with D perhaps TRBD1 (5 bases). The length of the CDR3 is 16 residues. Germline lookup yields CDR1 LNHDA and CDR2 SQIVND (reference sequence). The V end was cut by 9 bases, the J end by 0 bases, with 18 bases between. The CDR3 sequence is CASRDSETLSGNTIYF. In nucleotides, the CDR3 is TGTGCCAGCCGAGACAGCGAAACCCTCTCTGGAAACACCATATATTTT.

The V call is TRBV19, the J call TRBJ2-2; 7 positions agree with TRBD1. There are 13 residues in the CDR3. The junction had 5 bases not matched to a gene; V was cut back by 7 bases and J by 6 bases. Germline V gives CDR1 LNHDA, CDR2 SQIVND (reference sequence). The chain's CDR3 is CASKGRGSGELFF. The CDR3 DNA reads as TGTGCCAGTAAAGGCAGGGGGTCCGGGGAGCTGTTTTTT.

The chain combines TRBV7-3 with TRBJ2-7, with TRBD1 identical over 9 bases. Germline V gene sequence: CDR1 SGHTA, CDR2 FQGTGA. The V and J ends lost 5 bases and 7 bases, in that order; junction bases with no gene match: 6. This CDR3 comprises 13 residues. The CDR3 here is CASSKQGAKEQYF. Here the CDR3 DNA reads TGTGCCAGCAGCAAACAGGGGGCAAAAGAGCAGTACTTC.

This chain uses TRBV27 with TRBJ2-7; no clear D gene. Germline CDR1 and CDR2: MNHEY and SMNVEV (reference sequence). V shed 2 bases and J shed 0 bases, with 11 bases lying between them. The CDR3 is made up of 15 amino acids. The CDR3 spells CASSLNWASSYEQYF. The CDR3, as DNA: TGTGCCAGCAGTTTAAATTGGGCGAGCTCCTACGAGCAGTACTTC.

The gene calls are TRBV21-1 and TRBJ2-7; the table's D call, TRBD1, has no DNA check behind it. TRBV21-1 is a pseudogene locus. This CDR3 contains 15 residues. The CDR3 protein is CASICSTGKDSEQYF. CDR3 DNA sequence: TGTGCCAGCATCTGTTCGACAGGGAAGGATTCCGAGCAGTACTTC.

Notes on this clone: The junction and the germline gene differ at one end; a read error may be behind it. CDR3 residues: CVSSPRQGATGELFF. The CDR3 coding sequence is TGTGTCAGCAGCCCTAGACAGGGGGCTACCGGGGAGCTGTTTTTT. This sequence joins TRBV13 and TRBJ2-2, with 10 bases identical to TRBD1. This CDR3 is 15 amino acids long. Per germline, CDR1 PRHDT and CDR2 FYEKMQ (reference sequence).

This chain connects TRBV5-1 to TRBJ2-7; weak D call: TRBD1 (6 bases). Germline V gene sequence: CDR1 SGHRS, CDR2 YFSETQ. This CDR3 region has 15 residues. V lost 1 base to trimming and J lost 4 bases, with 15 bases between them. The CDR3 nucleotides are TGCGCCAGCAGCTTGATAGGGGGACCGGAATACGAGCAGTACTTC. It is translated as CASSLIGGPEYEQYF.

A single count supports this clone. The rearrangement links TRBV6-1 to TRBJ2-6; D is unresolved. This CDR3 spans 13 amino acids. Per the germline V gene, CDR1 is MNHNS and CDR2 is SASEGT. V was trimmed by 9 bases and J by 1 base, leaving 7 bases between them. CDR3 bases: TGTGCCAGGGCGGAATCTGGGGCCAACGTCCTGACTTTC. This gives the protein CARAESGANVLTF.

A remark on this clone: This sample also contains other DNA sequences that code for the same CDR3. The rearrangement uses TRBV21-1 and TRBJ1-6; the DNA was not used to check the table's D call, TRBD1. TRBV21-1 is classified as a pseudogene. The CDR3 has 14 residues. The CDR3 region has the DNA TGTGCCAGCCCCAGGTACAGGGGGCGTCCACCCCTCCACTTT. As protein: CASPRYRGRPPLHF.

The V and J genes are TRBV28 and TRBJ2-7; TRBD1 matches at 7 bases. The CDR3 has 15 amino acids. Germline V lookup: CDR1 MDHEN, CDR2 SYDVKM. V lost 7 bases and J lost 6; bases outside the gene matches: 15. Written as DNA, the CDR3 is TGTGCCAGCACCCGAGCCTCGACAGGGCAAGGCGAGCAGTACTTC. Protein: CASTRASTGQGEQYF.

The V gene is TRBV10-2, the J gene TRBJ2-1, with TRBD2 identical over 8 bases. The germline V gene has CDR1 WSHSY and CDR2 SAAADI. J gave up 13 bases and V 4 bases, and 3 bases lay outside the gene matches. This CDR3 has 11 residues. CDR3 sequence (DNA): TGCGCCAGCAGTGTCGGGACTAGTCAGTTCTTC. Translated: CASSVGTSQFF.

The V and J genes are TRBV6-1 and TRBJ1-5, with unresolved D. V lost 5 bases and J lost 4, with 9 bases in between. CDR3 size: 13 residues. The germline gives CDR1 MNHNS, CDR2 SASEGT. CDR3 bases: TGTGCCAGCAGTCGAGGGAAAAATCAGCCCCAGCATTTT. Translated, it gives CASSRGKNQPQHF.

The V gene is TRBV2, the J gene TRBJ2-5; no definite D call. V was shortened by 4 bases and J by 5 bases, with 14 bases between the two germline ends. The germline gives CDR1 SNHLY, CDR2 FYNNEI. This CDR3 contains 14 residues. Here the CDR3 reads CASSGLTSVETQYF. DNA of the CDR3: TGTGCCAGCAGTGGGTTGACTTCCGTTGAGACCCAGTACTTC.

The chain employs TRBV19 and TRBJ2-3; tentatively, D is TRBD1 (5 bases). The germline V gene has CDR1 LNHDA and CDR2 SQIVND (reference sequence). Trimming shortened V by 5 bases and J by 0 bases, and 18 bases separated the two germline ends. The CDR3 consists of 17 residues. For the CDR3, the DNA is TGTGCCAGTAGTTCCACCACCCAGGGTCCCAGCACAGATACGCAGTATTTT. Protein product: CASSSTTQGPSTDTQYF.

The chain couples TRBV15 to TRBJ2-1; TRBD1 agrees at 10 bases. The germline CDR1 and CDR2 sequences are LNHNV and YYDKDF (reference sequence). V lost 5 bases to trimming and J lost 0 bases; unmatched junction nucleotides: 13. The length of the CDR3 is 19 residues. The CDR3 DNA sequence: TGTGCCACCAGCGTCGGGACAGGGGCGCGGATCAGCTCCTACAATGAGCAGTTCTTC. Encoded protein: CATSVGTGARISSYNEQFF.

The V and J genes are TRBV6-6 and TRBJ2-5, with 7 positions matching TRBD1. Germline V lookup: CDR1 MNHNY, CDR2 SVGAGI (reference sequence). J gave up 4 bases and V 5 bases, and 7 bases lay outside the gene matches. The CDR3 spans 14 residues. CDR3 bases: TGTGCCAGCAGTGGGACAGTAGAAGGAGAGACCCAGTACTTC. Protein sequence: CASSGTVEGETQYF.

The genes are TRBV7-9 and TRBJ2-2, with D perhaps matching TRBD2 (6 bases). This CDR3 is built from 14 residues. In germline, CDR1 is SEHNR, CDR2 FQNEAQ (reference sequence). V shed 5 bases and J shed 7 bases, with 14 bases lying between them. The CDR3 coding sequence is TGTGCCAGCAGCCGATACGGGAGAGACGGGGAGCTGTTTTTT. Protein sequence: CASSRYGRDGELFF.

The rearrangement uses TRBV7-9 and TRBJ2-5, with 7 bases identical to TRBD2. This CDR3 region has 16 residues. V gave up 3 bases and J gave up 4 bases; unmatched junction bases: 11. The germline V gene encodes CDR1 SEHNR and CDR2 FQNEAQ (reference sequence). DNA of the CDR3: TGTGCCAGCAGCTTCAGATCAAGCGGGAAAGGAGAGACCCAGTACTTC. Its translation: CASSFRSSGKGETQYF.

The genes are TRBV11-2 and TRBJ2-5; D possibly corresponds to TRBD2 (6 bases). The CDR3 is 15 amino acids. In germline, CDR1 is SGHAT, CDR2 FQNNGV. Between the trimmed V and J ends, which lost 5 bases and 4 bases, there was a span of 17 bases. The CDR3 region has the DNA TGTGCCAGCAGCCCCATGGCGGGGTACGGAGAGACCCAGTACTTC. Amino acid sequence: CASSPMAGYGETQYF.

The CDR3, as DNA: TGTGCCAGCAGTCCAGGGTTTGGCTACACCTTC. Translating gives CASSPGFGYTF. V and J are TRBV6-5 and TRBJ1-2; tentatively, D is TRBD1 (5 bases). CDR1 is MNHEY, CDR2 SVGAGI, per germline. Trimming removed 5 bases at V and 7 bases at J, with 8 bases between. The CDR3 loop spans 11 amino acids.

A single count supports this clone. The chain combines TRBV7-8 with TRBJ1-4, with TRBD1 matching over 9 bases. The ends lost 1 base at V and 7 bases at J; junction bases unmatched: 19. The germline V gene encodes CDR1 SGHVS and CDR2 FQNEAQ. CDR3 length: 20 residues. CDR3 sequence (DNA): TGTGCCAGCAGCTTAGACGGTTTCGGGGCGACAGGGGGAATCGGTGAAAAACTGTTTTTT. Amino acid sequence: CASSLDGFGATGGIGEKLFF.

This clone was seen once. This rearrangement joins TRBV7-2 to TRBJ2-5; D is possibly TRBD1 (6 bases). Trimming stripped 6 bases from V and 4 bases from J, with 15 bases between. Germline V gives CDR1 SGHTA, CDR2 FQGNSA. CDR3 size: 14 residues. The CDR3 sequence is CASSQQGSRETQYF. Here the CDR3 DNA reads TGTGCCAGCAGTCAGCAGGGGAGCCGAGAGACCCAGTACTTC.

The gene calls are TRBV28 and TRBJ2-2, with 9 bases aligning to TRBD1. The CDR3 has 16 amino acids. V dropped 3 bases and J dropped 4; count of bases not matched to a gene: 6. CDR1 and CDR2 (germline): MDHEN, SYDVKM. The CDR3 here is CASSLAGTGSTGELFF. As DNA, the CDR3 is TGTGCCAGCAGTTTGGCCGGGACAGGGAGCACCGGGGAGCTGTTTTTT.

The chain couples TRBV19 to TRBJ1-2; TRBD1 aligns across 7 bases. Germline V gene lookup returns CDR1 LNHDA and CDR2 SQIVND (reference sequence). CDR3 length: 14 amino acids. The trim removed 5 bases at V and 4 bases at J, leaving 7 bases unmatched. The CDR3 reads CASSPQDRLYGYTF. In DNA form, the CDR3 reads TGTGCCAGTAGTCCCCAGGACAGGCTCTATGGCTACACCTTC.